Shown below are 5 T cell receptor beta chains from a single sample sequenced in a study of blood T cell repertoires in COVID-19. Produced via immunoSEQ multiplex PCR; TCRdb's table is partial and in-frame only. Of tens of thousands of clones in the sample, more than 75% were seen once. Sequenced material: peripheral blood. The receptor source for this set is a man aged 65-85 years with acute or convalescent COVID-19.

This chain uses TRBV6-6 with TRBJ2-1; the match to TRBD2 covers 8 bases. CDR1 is MNHNY and CDR2 is SVGAGI in the germline V gene (reference sequence). Losses at the gene ends were 6 bases for V and 8 bases for J; bases not matched to a gene: 3. CDR3 length: 12 amino acids. The CDR3 sequence is CASRPGRDEQFF. In nucleotides, the CDR3 is TGTGCCAGCAGACCCGGGAGGGATGAGCAGTTCTTC.

This chain links TRBV5-4 with TRBJ2-5; D is possibly TRBD1 (6 bases). The germline CDR1 and CDR2 sequences are SGHNT and YYREEE (reference sequence). The V end was cut by 1 base, the J end by 5 bases, with 9 bases between. This CDR3 has 13 residues. This CDR3 reads CASSLWGRETQYF. The DNA for the CDR3 is TGTGCCAGCAGCTTGTGGGGGCGCGAGACCCAGTACTTC.

The chain combines TRBV3-1 (or the pseudogene TRBV3-2) with TRBJ1-1; a possible D gene is TRBD1 (6 bases). V lost 4 bases, J lost 4 bases, and 10 bases lay in between. The CDR3 runs 13 residues. Germline CDR1 and CDR2: LGHDT and YNNKEL (reference sequence). Here the CDR3 reads CASSLRRGTEAFF. CDR3 sequence (DNA): TGTGCCAGCAGCCTACGCAGGGGCACTGAAGCTTTCTTT.

This clone was recorded a few times. V and J are TRBV4-1 and TRBJ2-1; 8 bases map to TRBD2. V shed 4 bases, J shed 4 bases, and the junction held 12 bases outside the gene matches. Germline V CDR1 and CDR2: MGHRA, YSYEKL. This CDR3 is built from 17 residues. The CDR3 DNA reads as TGCGCCAGCAGCCGGCAACTTCCGGGACTAGATTACAATGAGCAGTTCTTC. This translates into CASSRQLPGLDYNEQFF.

The rearrangement links TRBV3-1 (or the pseudogene TRBV3-2) to TRBJ2-7; possible D gene TRBD1, 5 bases. V lost 0 bases and J lost 7, with 16 bases in between. The germline CDR1 and CDR2 sequences are LGHDT and YNNKEL (reference sequence). The CDR3 covers 15 residues. This CDR3 reads CASSQDLMDTGEQYF. CDR3 DNA: TGTGCCAGCAGCCAAGATCTTATGGACACTGGAGAGCAGTACTTC.